The clone carrying this T cell receptor beta chain has just one count. This may arise from a read error, as a much more abundant clone is one base away. The CDR3 does not close with the conserved phenylalanine or tryptophan, likely indicating a read error. Trimming pared 2 bases from V and 5 bases from J, leaving 11 bases between. CDR1 and CDR2 (germline): MDHEN, SYDVKM. The CDR3 has 14 amino acids. MiXCR, applied by TCRdb to the 5' RACE reads, yields one record per CDR3 protein. The sample lists 55,000 to 65,000 distinct CDR3 sequences; around an eighth were seen once. The sample originates from a study of early T cells in non-severe SARS-CoV-2 infection.

This TCR derives from an adult who was a healthcare worker with PCR-confirmed SARS-CoV-2 infection or an uninfected control (not recorded which). The rearrangement uses TRBV28 and TRBJ2-3, with D unresolved. The sequencing input was whole blood. CDR3 sequence reads: CASSLEGNRDTQYS. CDR3 DNA: TGTGCCAGCAGTTTAGAAGGGAATCGAGATACGCAGTATTCT.